This T cell receptor beta chain emerged from a study of shared clonotypes between healthy human individuals. Generated by immunoSEQ multiplex PCR, the TCRdb table keeps only in-frame clones and is missing some. This sample has some 1,400,000 clones, with around 97% found just once. This receptor was identified in a man aged 25-45 years in good health. The sample was naive CD4+ T cells sorted from blood. Subset specified: CD45RA+ positively selected.

The CDR3 DNA sequence: TGTGCCAGCAGCTTAGTTGGTCCGTTCGGCTCGAGCAATGAGCAGTTCTTC. It encodes CASSLVGPFGSSNEQFF. The chain carries TRBV7-9 and TRBJ2-1; D unresolved. This CDR3 has 17 residues. Germline CDR1 is SEHNR and CDR2 is FQNEAQ (reference sequence). V gave up 1 base and J gave up 6 bases, with 19 bases separating them. Full variable domain (outside the CDR3, taken from reference TRBV7-9 and TRBJ2-1): DTGVSQNPRHKITKRGQNVTFRCDPISEHNRLYWYRQTLGQGPEFLTYFQNEAQLEKSRLLSDRFSAERPKGSFSTLEIQRTEQGDSAMYLCASSLVGPFGSSNEQFFGPGTRLTVL.